These T cell receptor beta chains were read from a single sample in a study of early T cells in non-severe SARS-CoV-2 infection. TCRdb itself ran the 5' RACE reads through MiXCR, one entry per CDR3 protein. Of about 60,000 distinct CDR3 sequences listed, almost 9.5% are singletons. Sequencing used whole blood. These receptors were obtained from an adult who was a healthcare worker with PCR-confirmed SARS-CoV-2 infection or an uninfected control (not recorded which). Each CDR3 is given with its conserved first and last residue. The D gene is left open where the match is weak. Not every row has a clone size; where given, it reads once, few, many or a size class.

d_call: .; j_call: TRBJ2-1; v_call: TRBV2; clone_size: .; cdr3_aa: CASRRRAPGDNEQFF; cdr3_nt: TGTGCCAGCAGGAGAAGGGCACCCGGGGACAATGAGCAGTTCTTC
d_call: TRBD2; j_call: TRBJ2-3; v_call: TRBV7-2; clone_size: few; cdr3_aa: CASRYGLAGITDTQYF; cdr3_nt: TGTGCCAGCAGATATGGACTAGCGGGGATCACAGATACGCAGTATTTT
d_call: TRBD1; j_call: TRBJ1-6; v_call: TRBV5-4; clone_size: few; cdr3_aa: CASSSTTGILGNSPLHF; cdr3_nt: TGTGCCAGCAGCTCGACGACAGGGATCCTGGGTAATTCACCCCTCCACTTT
d_call: TRBD1; j_call: TRBJ2-2; v_call: TRBV15; clone_size: .; cdr3_aa: CATSAPGQGYTGELFF; cdr3_nt: TGTGCCACCAGTGCTCCGGGACAGGGTTACACCGGGGAGCTGTTTTTT
d_call: TRBD1; j_call: TRBJ2-3; v_call: TRBV12-5; clone_size: many; cdr3_aa: CASVRGQLTDTQYF; cdr3_nt: TGTGCTAGTGTTCGGGGACAGTTGACGGATACGCAGTATTTT
d_call: TRBD2; j_call: TRBJ2-2; v_call: TRBV6-2/TRBV6-3; clone_size: .; cdr3_aa: CASSYGTSATGELFF; cdr3_nt: TGTGCCAGCAGTTACGGGACTAGCGCCACCGGGGAGCTGTTTTTT
d_call: TRBD1; j_call: TRBJ1-4; v_call: TRBV4-1; clone_size: few; cdr3_aa: CASSQSGTGVNEKLFF; cdr3_nt: TGCGCCAGCAGCCAATCCGGGACAGGGGTTAATGAAAAACTGTTTTTT
d_call: .; j_call: TRBJ1-1; v_call: TRBV6-5; clone_size: many; cdr3_aa: CASMSQLNTEAFF; cdr3_nt: TGTGCCAGCATGTCCCAGTTGAACACTGAAGCTTTCTTT
d_call: TRBD2; j_call: TRBJ2-3; v_call: TRBV5-4; clone_size: few; cdr3_aa: CASSLGTLLAGGLDTQYF; cdr3_nt: TGTGCCAGCAGCTTGGGAACGCTACTAGCGGGGGGGCTTGATACGCAGTATTTT
d_call: .; j_call: TRBJ1-2; v_call: TRBV7-9; clone_size: many; cdr3_aa: CASSLVQGGVDGYTF; cdr3_nt: TGTGCCAGCAGCTTAGTTCAAGGGGGTGTAGATGGCTACACCTTC
d_call: TRBD1; j_call: TRBJ2-3; v_call: TRBV10-3; clone_size: .; cdr3_aa: CAISVGTGFTDTQYF; cdr3_nt: TGTGCCATCAGTGTGGGGACAGGGTTCACAGATACGCAGTATTTT
d_call: .; j_call: TRBJ1-5; v_call: TRBV7-9; clone_size: few; cdr3_aa: CASSPPAEGLRSNQPQHF; cdr3_nt: TGTGCCAGCAGCCCCCCGGCGGAGGGACTGAGGAGCAATCAGCCCCAGCATTTT
d_call: TRBD2; j_call: TRBJ2-5; v_call: TRBV11-2; clone_size: .; cdr3_aa: CASSPVTSGEETQYF; cdr3_nt: TGTGCCAGCAGCCCCGTGACTAGCGGGGAAGAGACCCAGTACTTC
d_call: TRBD2; j_call: TRBJ2-1; v_call: TRBV20-1; clone_size: few; cdr3_aa: CSATGLVRFNEQFF; cdr3_nt: TGCAGTGCTACCGGACTAGTACGATTCAATGAGCAGTTCTTC
d_call: TRBD1; j_call: TRBJ2-5; v_call: TRBV10-1; clone_size: .; cdr3_aa: CASSDRDRGQETQYF; cdr3_nt: TGCGCCAGCAGTGACCGGGACAGGGGGCAAGAGACCCAGTACTTC
d_call: .; j_call: TRBJ2-5; v_call: TRBV30; clone_size: few; cdr3_aa: CAWSGKQGLETQYF; cdr3_nt: TGTGCCTGGAGCGGAAAACAGGGTTTAGAGACCCAGTACTTC
d_call: TRBD1; j_call: TRBJ1-1; v_call: TRBV4-1; clone_size: .; cdr3_aa: CASRQPGQGLTEAFF; cdr3_nt: TGCGCCAGCAGGCAACCGGGACAGGGCCTCACTGAAGCTTTCTTT
d_call: .; j_call: TRBJ1-1; v_call: TRBV25-1; clone_size: .; cdr3_aa: CASSTGHWNTEAFF; cdr3_nt: TGTGCCAGCAGTACGGGACATTGGAACACTGAAGCTTTCTTT
d_call: .; j_call: TRBJ1-2; v_call: TRBV5-1; clone_size: .; cdr3_aa: CASSLVPASGYSNGYTF; cdr3_nt: TGCGCCAGCAGCTTGGTGCCAGCTTCGGGCTATTCGAATGGCTACACCTTC
d_call: TRBD2; j_call: TRBJ2-3; v_call: TRBV11-2; clone_size: .; cdr3_aa: CASSQGLADTQYF; cdr3_nt: TGTGCCAGCAGCCAGGGACTAGCAGATACGCAGTATTTT
d_call: TRBD1; j_call: TRBJ1-2; v_call: TRBV6-1; clone_size: .; cdr3_aa: CASTPAVGQLNYGYTF; cdr3_nt: TGTGCCAGCACCCCAGCGGTGGGACAGCTTAACTATGGCTACACCTTC
d_call: .; j_call: TRBJ2-2; v_call: TRBV10-3; clone_size: many; cdr3_aa: CAISRDPGSGELFF; cdr3_nt: TGTGCCATTTCCCGGGACCCGGGAAGCGGGGAGCTGTTTTTT
d_call: .; j_call: TRBJ1-6; v_call: TRBV9; clone_size: many; cdr3_aa: CASSVGDLSYNSPLHF; cdr3_nt: TGTGCCAGCAGCGTAGGGGACCTTTCATATAATTCACCCCTCCACTTT
d_call: .; j_call: TRBJ1-1; v_call: TRBV6-1; clone_size: .; cdr3_aa: CASSETYSEAFF; cdr3_nt: TGTGCCAGCAGTGAAACTTATTCTGAAGCTTTCTTT
d_call: TRBD1; j_call: TRBJ2-3; v_call: TRBV24-1; clone_size: few; cdr3_aa: CATRGDRKNTDTQYF; cdr3_nt: TGTGCCACCAGAGGGGACAGGAAAAACACAGATACGCAGTATTTT
d_call: .; j_call: TRBJ1-2; v_call: TRBV3-1; clone_size: few; cdr3_aa: CASSQSAAEINYGYTF; cdr3_nt: TGTGCCAGCAGTCAAAGTGCGGCGGAGATAAACTATGGCTACACCTTC
d_call: TRBD1; j_call: TRBJ1-5; v_call: TRBV7-9; clone_size: few; cdr3_aa: CASGNTGGVQPQHF; cdr3_nt: TGTGCCAGCGGCAATACAGGGGGTGTTCAGCCCCAGCATTTT
d_call: .; j_call: TRBJ2-2; v_call: TRBV19; clone_size: few; cdr3_aa: CASSFDSGELFF; cdr3_nt: TGTGCCAGTAGTTTCGACTCCGGGGAGCTGTTTTTT
d_call: TRBD2; j_call: TRBJ2-3; v_call: TRBV7-2; clone_size: few; cdr3_aa: CASSSIAGRTDTQYF; cdr3_nt: TGTGCCAGCAGCTCCATAGCGGGCCGCACAGATACGCAGTATTTT
d_call: .; j_call: TRBJ2-6; v_call: TRBV12-3/TRBV12-4; clone_size: many; cdr3_aa: CAKNPGFTDVLTF; cdr3_nt: TGTGCCAAAAACCCGGGGTTCACCGACGTCCTGACTTTC
d_call: .; j_call: TRBJ1-6; v_call: TRBV15; clone_size: .; cdr3_aa: CATSRDLVDNSPLHF; cdr3_nt: TGTGCCACCAGCAGAGATCTGGTAGATAATTCACCCCTCCACTTT
d_call: TRBD1; j_call: TRBJ1-2; v_call: TRBV28; clone_size: .; cdr3_aa: CASSLPPGGDYGYTF; cdr3_nt: TGTGCCAGCAGTTTACCCCCAGGGGGCGACTATGGCTACACCTTC
d_call: TRBD2; j_call: TRBJ2-3; v_call: TRBV10-3; clone_size: few; cdr3_aa: CAIGGATSGGRSSPDTQYF; cdr3_nt: TGTGCCATCGGTGGTGCGACTAGCGGGGGGCGGTCGAGCCCAGATACGCAGTATTTT
d_call: TRBD1; j_call: TRBJ2-3; v_call: TRBV18; clone_size: .; cdr3_aa: CASSRGQATDTQYF; cdr3_nt: TGTGCCAGCTCACGGGGACAGGCCACAGATACGCAGTATTTT
d_call: TRBD2; j_call: TRBJ2-3; v_call: TRBV12-3/TRBV12-4; clone_size: .; cdr3_aa: CASNLLAGGRTDTQYF; cdr3_nt: TGTGCCAGCAACCTACTAGCGGGGGGGCGGACGGATACGCAGTATTTT
d_call: .; j_call: TRBJ1-6; v_call: TRBV11-2; clone_size: .; cdr3_aa: CASSSRGDYSPLHF; cdr3_nt: TGTGCCAGCAGCTCAAGGGGGGATTACTCACCCCTCCACTTT
d_call: .; j_call: TRBJ1-1; v_call: TRBV10-1; clone_size: few; cdr3_aa: CASSESPAGVKAEAFF; cdr3_nt: TGCGCCAGCAGTGAGTCTCCGGCAGGGGTAAAGGCTGAAGCTTTCTTT
d_call: TRBD2; j_call: TRBJ2-3; v_call: TRBV6-1; clone_size: many; cdr3_aa: CASLSGGALDTQYF; cdr3_nt: TGTGCCAGCCTTAGCGGGGGGGCCTTGGATACGCAGTATTTT
d_call: .; j_call: TRBJ1-2; v_call: TRBV4-1; clone_size: few; cdr3_aa: CASSQEQGLEGYTF; cdr3_nt: TGCGCCAGCAGCCAAGAACAGGGATTGGAGGGCTACACCTTC
d_call: TRBD1; j_call: TRBJ1-2; v_call: TRBV24-1; clone_size: .; cdr3_aa: CATSAITGEGYTF; cdr3_nt: TGTGCCACCAGTGCTATAACAGGGGAAGGCTACACCTTC
d_call: .; j_call: TRBJ2-1; v_call: TRBV12-3/TRBV12-4; clone_size: .; cdr3_aa: CASSSLTGRNEQFF; cdr3_nt: TGTGCCAGCAGTTCCCTGACAGGGAGGAATGAGCAGTTCTTC
d_call: .; j_call: TRBJ1-3; v_call: TRBV2; clone_size: .; cdr3_aa: CASSSRNTIYF; cdr3_nt: TGTGCCAGCAGCTCCCGAAACACCATATATTTT
d_call: .; j_call: TRBJ1-1; v_call: TRBV20-1; clone_size: .; cdr3_aa: CSARETEAFF; cdr3_nt: TGCAGTGCTAGAGAAACTGAAGCTTTCTTT
d_call: TRBD1; j_call: TRBJ1-4; v_call: TRBV19; clone_size: .; cdr3_aa: CASSQAGTATNEKLFF; cdr3_nt: TGTGCCAGCTCCCAAGCCGGGACAGCAACTAATGAAAAACTGTTTTTT
d_call: TRBD2; j_call: TRBJ2-3; v_call: TRBV5-1; clone_size: few; cdr3_aa: CASSAGTSGGTDTQYF; cdr3_nt: TGCGCCAGCAGCGCGGGGACTAGCGGGGGCACAGATACGCAGTATTTT
d_call: TRBD1; j_call: TRBJ2-1; v_call: TRBV20-1; clone_size: few; cdr3_aa: CSASPTGTGGNEQFF; cdr3_nt: TGCAGTGCTAGTCCCACCGGGACAGGAGGCAATGAGCAGTTCTTC
d_call: .; j_call: TRBJ2-3; v_call: TRBV15; clone_size: few; cdr3_aa: CATSRAYSTDTQYF; cdr3_nt: TGTGCCACCAGCAGAGCCTACAGCACAGATACGCAGTATTTT
d_call: TRBD2; j_call: TRBJ2-2; v_call: TRBV5-6; clone_size: .; cdr3_aa: CASSLLPGGFPGELFF; cdr3_nt: TGTGCCAGCAGCTTGTTGCCGGGGGGGTTCCCCGGGGAGCTGTTTTTT
d_call: TRBD1; j_call: TRBJ2-3; v_call: TRBV7-6; clone_size: few; cdr3_aa: CASSGGQGMVNTQYF; cdr3_nt: TGTGCCAGCAGCGGAGGACAGGGGATGGTAAATACGCAGTATTTT
d_call: TRBD1; j_call: TRBJ1-1; v_call: TRBV10-3; clone_size: many; cdr3_aa: CAIRMTTGRLNTEAFF; cdr3_nt: TGTGCCATCAGGATGACGACAGGGAGATTGAACACTGAAGCTTTCTTT
d_call: TRBD1; j_call: TRBJ1-5; v_call: TRBV6-5; clone_size: .; cdr3_aa: CASSQDRGGNQPQHF; cdr3_nt: TGTGCCAGCAGCCAGGACAGGGGTGGAAATCAGCCCCAGCATTTT
d_call: TRBD2; j_call: TRBJ2-5; v_call: TRBV28; clone_size: .; cdr3_aa: CASSSRLAGGLETQYF; cdr3_nt: TGTGCCAGCAGTTCCCGACTAGCGGGGGGACTAGAGACCCAGTACTTC
d_call: .; j_call: TRBJ1-5; v_call: TRBV12-3/TRBV12-4; clone_size: few; cdr3_aa: CASSLFEPDQPQHF; cdr3_nt: TGTGCCAGCAGTTTATTCGAACCCGATCAGCCCCAGCATTTT